A single sample is the source of the 14 T cell receptor beta chains below, sequenced in a study of T cell changes during pregnancy in multiple sclerosis. Sequenced by immunoSEQ multiplex PCR; TCRdb stores in-frame clones only, minus some. The sample carries approximately 49,000 clones, almost 95% recorded once. The starting material was peripheral blood, obtained after pregnancy. Receptors originate from a female donor with multiple sclerosis, enrolled in a pregnancy study.

For the CDR3, the DNA is TGTGCCAGCTCACCACCGTCCGGGAGAGGAAACACCATATATTTT. Protein product: CASSPPSGRGNTIYF. The V call is TRBV18, the J call TRBJ1-3, with D unclear. This CDR3 has 15 amino acids. V lost 0 bases and J 4 bases, leaving 10 bases between the germline ends. Germline CDR1 KGHSH, CDR2 LQKENI.

This sequence joins TRBV5-8 and TRBJ2-1; 7 bases agree with TRBD1. This CDR3 comprises 17 residues. Germline values: CDR1 SGHTS, CDR2 YDEGEE. Unmatched junction bases numbered 16, after V lost 2 bases and J lost 8 bases. For the CDR3, the DNA is TGTGCCAGCAGCTTATTAGTCGGGACAGTCAACCGGGATGAGCAGTTCTTC. It translates to CASSLLVGTVNRDEQFF.

The V gene is TRBV27, the J gene TRBJ2-1; TRBD2 matches at 11 bases. The germline CDR1 and CDR2 sequences are MNHEY and SMNVEV (reference sequence). V dropped 2 bases and J dropped 0; count of bases not matched to a gene: 12. This CDR3 spans 20 amino acids. CDR3 sequence: CASSLILLAGGPSSYNEQFF. The CDR3 DNA reads as TGTGCCAGCAGTTTAATCTTGTTAGCGGGGGGGCCGAGCTCCTACAATGAGCAGTTCTTC.

This chain uses TRBV27 with TRBJ1-2; a possible D gene is TRBD1 (5 bases). The CDR3 covers 13 residues. V was pared by 10 bases and J by 4 bases, with 16 bases between. Per the germline V gene, CDR1 is MNHEY and CDR2 is SMNVEV (reference sequence). This CDR3 is CATSPGGVYGYTF. CDR3 DNA sequence: TGTGCCACCTCCCCTGGGGGGGTCTATGGCTACACCTTC.

DNA of the CDR3: TGTGCCAGTAGTGCAGGGGCGGCGTACGAGCAGTACTTC. This sequence encodes CASSAGAAYEQYF. This chain uses TRBV19 with TRBJ2-7; D is possibly TRBD1 (6 bases). Trimming took 5 bases from V and 4 from J, leaving 12 bases between them. The germline CDR1 and CDR2 sequences are LNHDA and SQIVND (reference sequence). This CDR3 has 13 residues.

This clone was observed a single time. The chain couples TRBV30 to TRBJ2-2; the D gene is possibly TRBD1 (5 bases). V lost 5 bases to trimming and J lost 1 base, with 8 bases between them. The CDR3 contains 13 residues. Germline CDR1 and CDR2: GTSNPN and SVGIG (reference sequence). CDR3 in DNA: TGTGCCTGGGGTACAGGGAACACCGGGGAGCTGTTTTTT. Translated: CAWGTGNTGELFF.

J is TRBJ1-4 and V is TRBV4-1, with TRBD1 as a possible D gene (6 bases). Per germline, CDR1 MGHRA and CDR2 YSYEKL. V lost 0 bases and J 0 bases, leaving 11 bases between the germline ends. The CDR3 spans 17 residues. In DNA form, the CDR3 reads TGCGCCAGCAGCCAAGAGGACAGACTTGCAACTAATGAAAAACTGTTTTTT. Translation: CASSQEDRLATNEKLFF.

V is TRBV29-1 and J is TRBJ1-2; tentatively, D is TRBD1 (5 bases). Trimming removed 3 bases from V and 1 base from J, with 6 bases in between. Looked up from germline, CDR1 is SQVTM and CDR2 is ANQGSEA. CDR3 size: 12 residues. The CDR3 DNA reads as TGCAGCGTTGAGCAGGGTAACTATGGCTACACCTTC. Encoded protein: CSVEQGNYGYTF.

This clone occurred a few times. The J gene is TRBJ1-1, the V gene TRBV10-3; D may be TRBD1 (6 bases). V lost 7 bases to trimming and J lost 1 base, with 13 bases between them. The CDR3 contains 14 residues. The V gene's germline CDR1 is ENHRY and CDR2 SYGVKD. The DNA for the CDR3 is TGTGCCATCAAGAGGGCAGGGGAGAACACTGAAGCTTTCTTT. It encodes CAIKRAGENTEAFF.

The rearrangement links TRBV4-1 to TRBJ2-2; 10 bases are a match to TRBD1. J was trimmed by 7 bases and V by 0 bases; bases with no gene match: 2. The CDR3 sequence is 15 residues long. Germline-derived CDR1 and CDR2 are MGHRA and YSYEKL. The CDR3 DNA follows: TGCGCCAGCAGCCAAGATGGACAGGGGGGCGGGGAGCTGTTTTTT. Protein: CASSQDGQGGGELFF.

This clone appeared once. The chain uses TRBV29-1 and TRBJ2-5; a weak D match, TRBD1 (7 bases). CDR1 is SQVTM, CDR2 ANQGSEA, per germline. The V end was cut by 3 bases, the J end by 6 bases, with 11 bases between. CDR3 length: 12 residues. The CDR3 loop reads CSVEEGAKTQYF. CDR3 DNA sequence: TGCAGCGTTGAGGAGGGGGCCAAGACCCAGTACTTC.

This clone was picked up many times. This chain joins TRBV19 and TRBJ1-2; tentative D call: TRBD1 (6 bases). The V end lost 10 bases, the J end lost 8 bases, and 17 bases lay between the germline ends. The CDR3 spans 12 residues. Germline CDR1 and CDR2: LNHDA and SQIVND (reference sequence). The CDR3 protein is CATTDRTGGYTF. The CDR3 DNA sequence: TGTGCCACCACCGACAGGACGGGGGGCTACACCTTC.

This CDR3 reads CASSLTGTLNTGELFF. DNA for the CDR3: TGTGCCAGCAGCTTAACGGGGACTCTGAACACCGGGGAGCTGTTTTTT. The chain uses TRBV7-3 and TRBJ2-2, with a tentative D call TRBD2 (6 bases). CDR3 size: 16 residues. V lost 0 bases and J lost 1, with 9 bases in between. CDR1 SGHTA and CDR2 FQGTGA come from the germline V gene. The complete variable domain, with remaining parts taken from reference TRBV7-3 and TRBJ2-2, reads GAGVSQTPSNKVTEKGKYVELRCDPISGHTALYWYRQSLGQGPEFLIYFQGTGAADDSGLPNDRFFAVRPEGSVSTLKIQRTERGDSAVYLCASSLTGTLNTGELFFGEGSRLTVL.

The chain couples TRBV27 to TRBJ2-7, with D possibly being TRBD1 (6 bases). CDR1 and CDR2 from the germline V gene are MNHEY and SMNVEV (reference sequence). The CDR3 spans 16 residues. V lost 4 bases and J lost 0, with 16 bases in between. CDR3 sequence: CASSSFVTGPSYEQYF. DNA for the CDR3: TGTGCCAGCAGTTCATTTGTGACAGGACCCTCCTACGAGCAGTACTTC.